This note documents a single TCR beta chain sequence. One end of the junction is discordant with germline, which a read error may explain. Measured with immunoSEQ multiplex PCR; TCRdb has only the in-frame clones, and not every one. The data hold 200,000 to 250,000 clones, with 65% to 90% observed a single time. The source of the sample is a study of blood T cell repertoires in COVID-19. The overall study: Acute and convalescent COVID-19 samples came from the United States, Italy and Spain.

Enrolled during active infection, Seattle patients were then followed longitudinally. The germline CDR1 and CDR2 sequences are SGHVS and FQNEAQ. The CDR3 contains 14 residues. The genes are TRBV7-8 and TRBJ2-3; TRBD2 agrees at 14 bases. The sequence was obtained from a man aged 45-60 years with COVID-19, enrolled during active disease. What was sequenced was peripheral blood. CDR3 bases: TGTGCCAGCAGCGCCAGGACTAGCGGGGGGACAGGGGATTTT. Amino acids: CASSARTSGGTGDF.